Presented here are 4 T cell receptor beta chains from one specimen sequenced in a study of blood T cell repertoires in COVID-19. Here immunoSEQ multiplex PCR was the method, and the copy in TCRdb shows in-frame clones only, minus some. Here the sample spans a few hundred thousand clones, 85% to 90% being singletons. Sequencing was done on a sample of PBMCs or T cells enriched from blood (not recorded which). These receptors originate from a young woman with acute COVID-19.

The chain is built from TRBV11-2 and TRBJ2-7, with 10 bases that match TRBD1. In germline, CDR1 is SGHAT, CDR2 FQNNGV. The CDR3 loop spans 18 amino acids. V gave up 2 bases and J gave up 2 bases; unmatched junction bases: 12. CDR3 amino acids: CASSLRDRGSRFTYEQYF. CDR3 in DNA: TGTGCCAGCAGCTTAAGGGACAGGGGAAGTAGGTTCACCTACGAGCAGTACTTC.

This rearrangement joins TRBV28 to TRBJ1-2; 9 bases align to TRBD1. Germline V CDR1 and CDR2: MDHEN, SYDVKM. This CDR3 spans 15 amino acids. V shed 5 bases and J 4 bases; nucleotides not matched to a gene: 8. CDR3 nucleotides: TGTGCCAGCAGTCCTCCGGGACAGGGAATCTATGGCTACACCTTC. Translation: CASSPPGQGIYGYTF.

The chain couples TRBV5-4 to TRBJ1-5, with a tentative D call TRBD1 (6 bases). This CDR3 is 15 amino acids long. The V end was cut by 2 bases, the J end by 2 bases, with 11 bases between. From germline, CDR1 is SGHNT and CDR2 YYREEE (reference sequence). This chain's CDR3 is CASSFGGGGNQPQHF. The CDR3 nucleotides are TGTGCCAGCAGCTTCGGGGGGGGCGGCAATCAGCCCCAGCATTTT.

The rearrangement uses TRBV28 and TRBJ2-5; 7 bases map to TRBD1. Per the germline V gene, CDR1 is MDHEN and CDR2 is SYDVKM. The CDR3 runs 13 residues. V dropped 7 bases and J dropped 7; count of bases not matched to a gene: 9. CDR3 DNA: TGTGCCAGCAAAATCCGGGGACAGCGGACCCAGTACTTC. Translated, it gives CASKIRGQRTQYF.